Below, one T cell receptor (beta chain) is given with its context. Its antigen is unidentified. The CDR3 spans 14 residues. Germline trimming cut 5 bases from V and 5 bases from J; bases unmatched to any gene: 6. From germline, CDR1 is ENHRY and CDR2 SYGVKD. Generated by immunoSEQ multiplex PCR, the TCRdb table keeps only in-frame clones and is missing some. Of 75,000 to 100,000 clones listed, 88% are singletons. The record originates from a study of T cell responses to AZD1222 COVID-19 vaccine. The study, taken as a whole, reports: AZD1222 recipients seropositive at baseline numbered only six.

This receptor was obtained from an adult in good health. The specimen comprised peripheral blood, sampled on day 0 of AZD1222 vaccination. The chain recombines TRBV10-3 with TRBJ2-1; 7 bases fit TRBD1. The CDR3 sequence is CAISSGTVNNEQFF. The CDR3 coding sequence is TGTGCCATCAGTTCCGGGACAGTTAACAATGAGCAGTTCTTC.